This T cell receptor (beta chain) originates from a study of cytomegalovirus exposure and HLA in healthy donors. Study-wide background: Among roughly 180 million T cells, an earlier analysis found about 100 million unique TCR beta sequences. Study-wide points: A missense variant in DCLRE1C was later tied to TCR beta V- and J-gene trimming. Many donors carried some public TCRs, although rarity characterized most TCR sequences. The authors listed around 150 TCR beta chains as cytomegalovirus-associated.

In regard to this clone: Antigen specificity is unknown.

From germline, CDR1 is SGHAT and CDR2 FQNNGV. The CDR3 runs to 13 residues. Trimming removed 5 bases at V and 10 bases at J, with 17 bases between. The PCR ran on 60 Vbeta and 13 Jbeta primers. Assay used: immunoSEQ multiplex PCR; TCRdb lists only in-frame clones, some missing. This table holds about 160,000 clones, roughly 80% found once. Sequenced input: PBMCs. The rearrangement links TRBV11-2 to TRBJ1-1; D may be TRBD1 (6 bases). The TCR was taken from a woman aged 30 to 39 in good health and CMV-seronegative. CDR3 DNA: TGTGCCAGCAGCGTCGGACAGCCCAAAAGAGCTTTCTTT. Translating it yields CASSVGQPKRAFF. The full variable domain, rest sourced from reference TRBV11-2 and TRBJ1-1, is EAGVAQSPRYKIIEKRQSVAFWCNPISGHATLYWYQQILGQGPKLLIQFQNNGVVDDSQLPKDRFSAERLKGVDSTLKIQPAKLEDSAVYLCASSVGQPKRAFFGQGTRLTVV.